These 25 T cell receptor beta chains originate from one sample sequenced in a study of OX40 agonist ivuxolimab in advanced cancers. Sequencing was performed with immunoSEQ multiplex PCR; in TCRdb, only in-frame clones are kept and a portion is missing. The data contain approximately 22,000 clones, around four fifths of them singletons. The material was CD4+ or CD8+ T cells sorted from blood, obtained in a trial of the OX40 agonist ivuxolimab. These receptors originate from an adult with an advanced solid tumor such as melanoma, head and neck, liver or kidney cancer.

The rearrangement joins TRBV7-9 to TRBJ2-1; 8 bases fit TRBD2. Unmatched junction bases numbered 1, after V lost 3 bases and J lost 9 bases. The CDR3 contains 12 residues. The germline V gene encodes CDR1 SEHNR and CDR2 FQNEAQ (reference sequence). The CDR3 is CASSFGLAEQFF. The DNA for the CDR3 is TGTGCCAGCAGCTTCGGACTAGCTGAGCAGTTCTTC.

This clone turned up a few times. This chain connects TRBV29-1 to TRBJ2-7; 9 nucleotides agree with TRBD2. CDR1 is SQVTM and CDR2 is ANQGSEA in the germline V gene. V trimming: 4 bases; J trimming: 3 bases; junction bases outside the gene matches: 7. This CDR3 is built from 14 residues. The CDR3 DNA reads TGCAGCGTTGCGGCGGGAGGGCGTTTCTACGAGCAGTACTTC. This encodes CSVAAGGRFYEQYF.

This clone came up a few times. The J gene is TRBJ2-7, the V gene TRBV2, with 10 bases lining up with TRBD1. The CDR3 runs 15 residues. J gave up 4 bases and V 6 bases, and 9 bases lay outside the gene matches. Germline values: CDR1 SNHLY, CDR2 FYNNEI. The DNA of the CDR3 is TGTGCCAGCAGAGACCCCGGGACAGGGGAGTACGAGCAGTACTTC. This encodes CASRDPGTGEYEQYF.

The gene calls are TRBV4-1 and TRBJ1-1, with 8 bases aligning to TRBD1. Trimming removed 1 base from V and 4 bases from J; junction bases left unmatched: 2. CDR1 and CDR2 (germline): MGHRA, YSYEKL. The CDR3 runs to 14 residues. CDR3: CASSQGQGRTEAFF. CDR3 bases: TGCGCCAGCAGCCAAGGACAGGGGCGCACTGAAGCTTTCTTT.

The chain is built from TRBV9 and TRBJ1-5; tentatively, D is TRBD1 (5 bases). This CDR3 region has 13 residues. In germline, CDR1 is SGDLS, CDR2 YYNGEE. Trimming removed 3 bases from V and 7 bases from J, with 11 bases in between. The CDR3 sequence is CASSAGGRQPQHF. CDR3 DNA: TGTGCCAGCAGCGCGGGGGGTCGCCAGCCCCAGCATTTT.

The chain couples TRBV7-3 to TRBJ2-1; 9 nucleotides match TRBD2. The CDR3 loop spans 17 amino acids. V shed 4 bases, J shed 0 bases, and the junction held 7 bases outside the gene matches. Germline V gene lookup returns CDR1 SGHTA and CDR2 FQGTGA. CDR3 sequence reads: CASSYTTSGFSYNEQFF. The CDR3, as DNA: TGTGCCAGCAGCTACACGACTAGCGGATTCTCCTACAATGAGCAGTTCTTC.

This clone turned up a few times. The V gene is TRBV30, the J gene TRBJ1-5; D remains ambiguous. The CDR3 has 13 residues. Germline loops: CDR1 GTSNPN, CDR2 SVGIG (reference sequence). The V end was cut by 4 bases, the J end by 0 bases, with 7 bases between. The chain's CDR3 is CAWTVGSNQPQHF. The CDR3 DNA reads TGTGCCTGGACCGTGGGTAGCAATCAGCCCCAGCATTTT.

CDR3 residues: CASSVGAGEAFF. The CDR3 region has the DNA TGTGCCAGCAGCGTAGGGGCGGGTGAAGCTTTCTTT. The chain couples TRBV9 to TRBJ1-1; D is uncertain. V lost 0 bases and J 7 bases, leaving 7 bases between the germline ends. The CDR3 is 12 residues long. The germline V gene has CDR1 SGDLS and CDR2 YYNGEE.

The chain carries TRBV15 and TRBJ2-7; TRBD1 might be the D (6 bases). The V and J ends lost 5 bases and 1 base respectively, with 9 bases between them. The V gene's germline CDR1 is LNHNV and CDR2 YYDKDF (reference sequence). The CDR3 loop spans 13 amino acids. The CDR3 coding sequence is TGTGCCACCAGCGAGGACAGATCCTACGAGCAGTACTTC. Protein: CATSEDRSYEQYF.

This chain's CDR3 is CASSVALGGEGYTF. The CDR3 DNA sequence: TGTGCCAGCAGCGTAGCTTTAGGGGGCGAAGGCTACACCTTC. The J gene is TRBJ1-2, the V gene TRBV9; 7 bases are a match to TRBD1. Germline values: CDR1 SGDLS, CDR2 YYNGEE. V gave up 0 bases and J gave up 8 bases; unmatched junction bases: 7. The CDR3 is made up of 14 amino acids. Looking up the rest from reference TRBV9 and TRBJ1-2 gives the full variable domain: DSGVTQTPKHLITATGQRVTLRCSPRSGDLSVYWYQQSLDQGLQFLIQYYNGEERAKGNILERFSAQQFPDLHSELNLSSLELGDSALYFCASSVALGGEGYTFGSGTRLTVV.

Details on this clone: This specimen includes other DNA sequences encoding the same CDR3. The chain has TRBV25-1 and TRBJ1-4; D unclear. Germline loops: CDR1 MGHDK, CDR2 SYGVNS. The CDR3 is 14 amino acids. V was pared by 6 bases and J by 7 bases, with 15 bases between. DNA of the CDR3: TGTGCCAGCAGCGAGGCGGGGAGTGGTGAAAAACTGTTTTTT. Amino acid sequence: CASSEAGSGEKLFF. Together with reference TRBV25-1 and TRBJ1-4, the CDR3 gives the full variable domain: EADIYQTPRYLVIGTGKKITLECSQTMGHDKMYWYQQDPGMELHLIHYSYGVNSTEKGDLSSESTVSRIRTEHFPLTLESARPSHTSQYLCASSEAGSGEKLFFGSGTQLSVL.

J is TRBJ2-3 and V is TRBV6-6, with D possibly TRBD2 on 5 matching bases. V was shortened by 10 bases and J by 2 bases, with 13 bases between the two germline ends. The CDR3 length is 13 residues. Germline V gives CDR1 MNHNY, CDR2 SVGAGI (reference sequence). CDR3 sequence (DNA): TGTGCCATCATGGCGGAGGACACAGATACGCAGTATTTT. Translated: CAIMAEDTDTQYF.

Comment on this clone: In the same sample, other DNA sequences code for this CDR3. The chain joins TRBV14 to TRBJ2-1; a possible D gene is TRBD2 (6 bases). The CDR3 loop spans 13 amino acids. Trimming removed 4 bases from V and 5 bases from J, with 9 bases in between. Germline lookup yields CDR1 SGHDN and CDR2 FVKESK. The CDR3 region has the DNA TGTGCCAGCAGCCCCGGGAGTCACAATGAGCAGTTCTTC. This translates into CASSPGSHNEQFF.

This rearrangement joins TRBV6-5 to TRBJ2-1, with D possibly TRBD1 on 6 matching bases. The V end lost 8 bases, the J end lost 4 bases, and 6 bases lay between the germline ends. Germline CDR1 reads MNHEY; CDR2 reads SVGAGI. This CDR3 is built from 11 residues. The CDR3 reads CASGQYNEQFF. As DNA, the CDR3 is TGTGCCAGCGGACAGTACAATGAGCAGTTCTTC.

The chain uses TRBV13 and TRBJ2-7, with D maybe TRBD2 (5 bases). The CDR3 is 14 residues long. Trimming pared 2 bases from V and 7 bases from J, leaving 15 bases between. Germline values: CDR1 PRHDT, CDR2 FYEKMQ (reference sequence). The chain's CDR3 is CASSLRLAPGEQYF. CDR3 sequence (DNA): TGTGCCAGCAGCTTAAGGCTAGCTCCGGGGGAGCAGTACTTC.

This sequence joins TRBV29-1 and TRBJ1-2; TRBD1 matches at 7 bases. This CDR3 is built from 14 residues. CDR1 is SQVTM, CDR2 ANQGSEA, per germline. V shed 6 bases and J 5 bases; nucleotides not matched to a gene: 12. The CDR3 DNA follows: TGCAGCGTCTCCCGGGACAGCCGGGGGTATGGCTACACCTTC. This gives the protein CSVSRDSRGYGYTF.

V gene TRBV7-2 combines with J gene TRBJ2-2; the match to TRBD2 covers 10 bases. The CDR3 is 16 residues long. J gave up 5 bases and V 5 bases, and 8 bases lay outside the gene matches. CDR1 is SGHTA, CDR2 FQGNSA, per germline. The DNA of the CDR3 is TGTGCCAGCAGCGGGTCGGGACTAGCGAGGACCGGGGAGCTGTTTTTT. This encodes CASSGSGLARTGELFF.

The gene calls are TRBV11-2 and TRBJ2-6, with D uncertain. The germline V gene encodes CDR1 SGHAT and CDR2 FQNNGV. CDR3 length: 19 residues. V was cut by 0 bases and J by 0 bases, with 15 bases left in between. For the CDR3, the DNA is TGTGCCAGCAGCTTAGACTCCCGGACGGAACTCTCTGGGGCCAACGTCCTGACTTTC. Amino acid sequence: CASSLDSRTELSGANVLTF.

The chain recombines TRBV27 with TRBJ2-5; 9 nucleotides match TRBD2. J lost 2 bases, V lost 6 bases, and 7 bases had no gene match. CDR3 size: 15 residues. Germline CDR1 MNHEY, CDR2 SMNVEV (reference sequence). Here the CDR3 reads CASSPGTSKQETQYF. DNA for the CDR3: TGTGCCAGCAGCCCCGGGACTAGCAAACAAGAGACCCAGTACTTC.

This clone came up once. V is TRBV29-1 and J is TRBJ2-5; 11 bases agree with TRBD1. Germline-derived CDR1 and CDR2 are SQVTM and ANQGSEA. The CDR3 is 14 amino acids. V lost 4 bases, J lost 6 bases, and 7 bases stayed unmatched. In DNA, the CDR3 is TGCAGCGTTGCCTGGACAGGGGGCGGTAAGACCCAGTACTTC. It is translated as CSVAWTGGGKTQYF.

The CDR3 here is CASTGSEQYF. The CDR3, as DNA: TGTGCCAGTACAGGGTCTGAGCAGTACTTC. The V and J genes are TRBV11-2 and TRBJ2-7; weak D call: TRBD1 (6 bases). Germline V gene sequence: CDR1 SGHAT, CDR2 FQNNGV. The V and J ends lost 9 bases and 7 bases respectively, with 10 bases between them. CDR3 length equals 10 residues.

This CDR3 is CASSYSEGTGYGYTF. CDR3 coding DNA: TGTGCCAGCAGTTACTCCGAGGGGACGGGCTATGGCTACACCTTC. This chain joins TRBV6-5 and TRBJ1-2; D is perhaps TRBD1 (5 bases). CDR1 MNHEY and CDR2 SVGAGI come from the germline V gene. The ends were cut back, 0 bases at V and 4 bases at J, with 12 bases in the middle. This CDR3 region has 15 residues.

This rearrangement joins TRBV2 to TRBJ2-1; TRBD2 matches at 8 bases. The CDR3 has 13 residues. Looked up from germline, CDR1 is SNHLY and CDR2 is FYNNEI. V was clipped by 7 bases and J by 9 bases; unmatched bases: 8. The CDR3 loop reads CASTAGGPGEQFF. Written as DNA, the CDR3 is TGTGCCAGCACGGCGGGGGGACCGGGTGAGCAGTTCTTC.

The DNA of the CDR3 is TGTGCCAGCAGCTTAGGGGCAGGGGCCAGGGGCTACACCTTC. It codes for CASSLGAGARGYTF. V gene TRBV7-8 combines with J gene TRBJ1-2, with D possibly TRBD1 on 6 matching bases. Between the trimmed V and J ends, which lost 1 base and 8 bases, there was a span of 14 bases. Per germline, CDR1 SGHVS and CDR2 FQNEAQ. There are 14 residues in the CDR3.

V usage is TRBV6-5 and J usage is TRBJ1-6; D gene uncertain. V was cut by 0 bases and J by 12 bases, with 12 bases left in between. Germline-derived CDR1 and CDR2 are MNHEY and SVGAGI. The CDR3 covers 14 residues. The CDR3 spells CASSYSVAGEPLHF. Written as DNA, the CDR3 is TGTGCCAGCAGTTACTCGGTTGCCGGGGAACCCCTCCACTTT.